This entry lists 24 T cell receptor beta chains sequenced from one sample in a study of blood T cell repertoires in COVID-19. TCRdb keeps only in-frame clones here, not all; method: immunoSEQ multiplex PCR. The repertoire holds approximately 200,000 clones, with over 80% as singletons. Material: PBMCs or T cells enriched from blood (not recorded which). Receptor source: a woman in her 30s who had been exposed to COVID-19.

V gene TRBV5-6 combines with J gene TRBJ2-2; 10 bases match TRBD2. CDR1 and CDR2 (germline): SGHDT, YYEEEE. CDR3 size: 17 residues. The V gene end was trimmed by 0 bases and the J gene end by 7 bases; junction bases not matched to a gene: 9. CDR3 residues: CASSLGLAGAFGGELFF. The CDR3 DNA follows: TGTGCCAGCAGCTTGGGGCTAGCGGGAGCTTTCGGCGGGGAGCTGTTTTTT.

Concerning this clone itself: Compared with germline, one end of the junction differs, possibly owing to a read error. The chain combines TRBV30 with TRBJ2-1, with 7 bases that match TRBD1. This CDR3 has 14 residues. Germline CDR1 reads GTSNPN; CDR2 reads SVGIG (reference sequence). The CDR3 here is CAWSPLGGYHEQFF. The DNA of the CDR3 is TGTGCCTGGAGTCCACTAGGGGGCTACCATGAGCAGTTCTTC.

The chain recombines TRBV6-5 with TRBJ1-2; possible D gene TRBD1, 5 bases. The CDR3 runs 12 residues. Germline V gives CDR1 MNHEY, CDR2 SVGAGI. V lost 5 bases and J 4 bases, leaving 8 bases between the germline ends. The CDR3: CASSPDSYGYTF. CDR3 bases: TGTGCCAGCAGTCCCGACAGCTATGGCTACACCTTC.

CDR3 DNA: TGTGCCAGCAGCCACGCCCTAGGCGGGAGGGCCTATATCGACGAGCAGTACTTC. This gives the protein CASSHALGGRAYIDEQYF. V is TRBV4-2 and J is TRBJ2-7, with 9 bases matching TRBD2. In germline, CDR1 is LGHNA, CDR2 YNFKEQ. The CDR3 runs 18 residues. The V and J ends lost 3 bases and 5 bases, in that order; junction bases with no gene match: 17.

The rearrangement uses TRBV19 and TRBJ1-1, with a possible D match to TRBD1 (6 bases). There are 13 residues in the CDR3. V gave up 5 bases and J gave up 4 bases, with 11 bases separating them. CDR1 is LNHDA and CDR2 is SQIVND in the germline V gene (reference sequence). CDR3 residues: CASSSARGTEAFF. The DNA of the CDR3 is TGTGCCAGTAGTTCCGCCAGGGGCACTGAAGCTTTCTTT.

About this clone: Other DNA sequences in the sample encode the same CDR3. The rearrangement uses TRBV7-9 and TRBJ1-6, with D unresolved. Germline CDR1 is SEHNR and CDR2 is FQNEAQ (reference sequence). The CDR3 runs 14 residues. The V end lost 4 bases, the J end lost 7 bases, and 11 bases lay between the germline ends. The CDR3 sequence is CASSSQTGNSPLHF. CDR3 DNA: TGTGCCAGCAGCTCACAGACGGGGAATTCACCCCTCCACTTT. Full variable domain (outside the CDR3, taken from reference TRBV7-9 and TRBJ1-6): DTGVSQNPRHKITKRGQNVTFRCDPISEHNRLYWYRQTLGQGPEFLTYFQNEAQLEKSRLLSDRFSAERPKGSFSTLEIQRTEQGDSAMYLCASSSQTGNSPLHFGNGTRLTVT.

The chain has TRBV2 and TRBJ1-1; D not resolved. With 3 bases removed from V and 1 base from J, the gap between germline ends came to 12 bases. Germline V gene lookup returns CDR1 SNHLY and CDR2 FYNNEI. There are 15 residues in the CDR3. DNA of the CDR3: TGTGCCAGCAGTGAGTCGTCTCAGGCGAACACTGAAGCTTTCTTT. Protein: CASSESSQANTEAFF.

Only one count was recorded for this clone. The CDR3 loop is CASSPGGQRGGNEQFF. The CDR3 DNA reads TGTGCCAGCAGCCCAGGGGGCCAGCGGGGGGGGAATGAGCAGTTCTTC. The chain has TRBV4-2 and TRBJ2-1, with 10 bases fitting TRBD2. CDR1 LGHNA and CDR2 YNFKEQ come from the germline V gene. The CDR3 has 16 amino acids. V shed 4 bases, J shed 7 bases, and the junction held 10 bases outside the gene matches.

V is TRBV19 and J is TRBJ2-7; a weak D match, TRBD2 (6 bases). Germline V gives CDR1 LNHDA, CDR2 SQIVND (reference sequence). Trimming took 5 bases from V and 2 from J, leaving 13 bases between them. CDR3 length equals 14 residues. CDR3 sequence: CASSYSAGTYEQYF. Written as DNA, the CDR3 is TGTGCCAGTAGTTATAGTGCGGGGACCTACGAGCAGTACTTC.

This chain uses TRBV5-4 with TRBJ2-5; 9 bases fit TRBD1. The V gene end was trimmed by 3 bases and the J gene end by 5 bases; junction bases not matched to a gene: 8. The germline CDR1 and CDR2 sequences are SGHNT and YYREEE (reference sequence). CDR3 length: 15 amino acids. The CDR3 sequence is CASSYKQGAGETQYF. The CDR3 nucleotides are TGTGCCAGCAGCTATAAACAGGGGGCTGGCGAGACCCAGTACTTC. Complete variable domain (other parts from reference TRBV5-4 and TRBJ2-5): ETGVTQSPTHLIKTRGQQVTLRCSSQSGHNTVSWYQQALGQGPQFIFQYYREEENGRGNFPPRFSGLQFPNYSSELNVNALELDDSALYLCASSYKQGAGETQYFGPGTRLLVL.

In this sample, this clone turned up a few times. The chain combines TRBV14 with TRBJ2-7; D is uncertain. V was trimmed by 1 base and J by 12 bases, leaving 10 bases between them. The CDR3 sequence is 11 residues long. Germline loops: CDR1 SGHDN, CDR2 FVKESK. CDR3 nucleotides: TGTGCCAGCAGCCAAGGTCATTACAGGTACTTC. It yields the protein CASSQGHYRYF.

The chain is built from TRBV29-1 and TRBJ2-1; 8 positions match TRBD2. Germline V gives CDR1 SQVTM, CDR2 ANQGSEA. Trimming took 3 bases from V and 4 from J; bases not matched to a gene: 17. CDR3 length equals 18 residues. CDR3 sequence: CSVDRVAGSPTSYNEQFF. The CDR3 DNA is TGCAGCGTTGATAGGGTAGCGGGATCCCCCACCTCTTACAATGAGCAGTTCTTC.

V usage is TRBV5-4 and J usage is TRBJ2-5; D possibly corresponds to TRBD2 (5 bases). Germline CDR1 is SGHNT and CDR2 is YYREEE (reference sequence). The V and J ends lost 0 bases and 4 bases respectively, with 16 bases between them. The CDR3 has 16 residues. CDR3 region: CASSLAAGVGIETQYF. In nucleotides, the CDR3 is TGTGCCAGCAGCTTGGCCGCGGGTGTAGGGATAGAGACCCAGTACTTC.

J is TRBJ2-1 and V is TRBV7-3; 12 nucleotides align to TRBD2. The CDR3 runs 16 residues. Germline CDR1 and CDR2: SGHTA and FQGTGA. J lost 6 bases, V lost 2 bases, and 5 bases had no gene match. The CDR3, as DNA: TGTGCCAGCAGCTTACGTGGACTAGCGGGACCCAATGAGCAGTTCTTC. It is translated as CASSLRGLAGPNEQFF.

This chain links TRBV21-1 with TRBJ1-2; the table's D call TRBD1 went unverified against the DNA. TRBV21-1 is termed a pseudogene. The CDR3 covers 17 residues. The CDR3 here is CASSKVPRQAPIYGYTF. The DNA of the CDR3 is TGTGCCAGCAGCAAAGTTCCCCGACAGGCCCCGATCTATGGCTACACCTTC.

The J gene is TRBJ2-2, the V gene TRBV2; 7 bases align to TRBD1. After removal of 9 bases from V and 6 bases from J, the junction contained 13 bases not matched to a gene. This CDR3 contains 15 residues. Per germline, CDR1 SNHLY and CDR2 FYNNEI. The DNA for the CDR3 is TGTGCCAGTACCAAACAGGGGTTTGGTGCCGGGGAGCTGTTTTTT. It is translated as CASTKQGFGAGELFF.

The chain has TRBV15 and TRBJ1-2; the match to TRBD1 covers 8 bases. The CDR3 is 15 amino acids. V shed 3 bases and J 0 bases; nucleotides not matched to a gene: 3. Germline V gene data show CDR1 as LNHNV and CDR2 as YYDKDF (reference sequence). CDR3 nucleotide sequence: TGTGCCACCAGCAGGGGACAGGCAGCTAACTATGGCTACACCTTC. This codes for CATSRGQAANYGYTF.

This chain joins TRBV18 and TRBJ1-2; no definite D call. The CDR3 has 15 residues. Trimming removed 2 bases at V and 0 bases at J, with 10 bases between. Germline V gene data show CDR1 as KGHSH and CDR2 as LQKENI. The CDR3 loop is CASSPEAQTNYGYTF. The CDR3 DNA reads as TGTGCCAGCTCACCAGAGGCCCAAACTAACTATGGCTACACCTTC.

The chain recombines TRBV28 with TRBJ2-3, with TRBD2 matching over 8 bases. J lost 0 bases, V lost 7 bases, and 15 bases had no gene match. The CDR3 is 18 residues long. CDR1 and CDR2 from the germline V gene are MDHEN and SYDVKM. The CDR3 DNA reads as TGTGCCAGCACCCGGCGGGGGGCGTCCGTTATTAGCACAGATACGCAGTATTTT. This codes for CASTRRGASVISTDTQYF.

The chain is built from TRBV5-1 and TRBJ1-1; the match to TRBD1 covers 10 bases. J lost 7 bases, V lost 4 bases, and 4 bases had no gene match. The CDR3 runs 13 residues. Germline values: CDR1 SGHRS, CDR2 YFSETQ. CDR3 bases: TGCGCCAGCAGCCCGGGGACAGGGGTTGAAGCTTTCTTT. It codes for CASSPGTGVEAFF. Full variable domain (outside the CDR3, taken from reference TRBV5-1 and TRBJ1-1): KAGVTQTPRYLIKTRGQQVTLSCSPISGHRSVSWYQQTPGQGLQFLFEYFSETQRNKGNFPGRFSGRQFSNSRSEMNVSTLELGDSALYLCASSPGTGVEAFFGQGTRLTVV.

The chain uses TRBV19 and TRBJ2-6, with D tentatively TRBD1 (5 bases). Trimming left V 6 bases short and J 0 bases short, with 15 bases between. CDR3 size: 17 residues. CDR1 and CDR2 (germline): LNHDA, SQIVND (reference sequence). CDR3 DNA: TGTGCCAGTAGCCGAATCTTACAGGCCTCTGGGGCCAACGTCCTGACTTTC. Translating it yields CASSRILQASGANVLTF.

V and J are TRBV19 and TRBJ2-1, with 7 bases aligning to TRBD1. The trim removed 10 bases at V and 13 bases at J, leaving 13 bases unmatched. CDR1 LNHDA and CDR2 SQIVND come from the germline V gene (reference sequence). There are 12 residues in the CDR3. CDR3 sequence reads: CATIDRALVQFF. CDR3 sequence (DNA): TGTGCCACCATTGACAGGGCCCTCGTCCAGTTCTTC.

The V gene is TRBV3-1 (or the pseudogene TRBV3-2), the J gene TRBJ2-5; 7 nucleotides match TRBD2. V lost 3 bases, J lost 5 bases, and 0 bases stayed unmatched. Looked up from germline, CDR1 is LGHDT and CDR2 is YNNKEL (reference sequence). The CDR3 runs 12 residues. Here the CDR3 reads CASSHGRETQYF. The CDR3 coding sequence is TGTGCCAGCAGCCACGGGAGGGAGACCCAGTACTTC.

Comments on this clone: One end of the junction does not line up with germline, which may come from a read error. The rearrangement links TRBV5-1 to TRBJ2-3, with 11 bases lining up with TRBD1. Per germline, CDR1 SGHRS and CDR2 YFSETQ. The CDR3 consists of 15 residues. In DNA, the CDR3 is TGCGCCAGCAACTTGGGACAGGGGGTCGTTAATACGCAGTATTTT. Its protein is CASNLGQGVVNTQYF.